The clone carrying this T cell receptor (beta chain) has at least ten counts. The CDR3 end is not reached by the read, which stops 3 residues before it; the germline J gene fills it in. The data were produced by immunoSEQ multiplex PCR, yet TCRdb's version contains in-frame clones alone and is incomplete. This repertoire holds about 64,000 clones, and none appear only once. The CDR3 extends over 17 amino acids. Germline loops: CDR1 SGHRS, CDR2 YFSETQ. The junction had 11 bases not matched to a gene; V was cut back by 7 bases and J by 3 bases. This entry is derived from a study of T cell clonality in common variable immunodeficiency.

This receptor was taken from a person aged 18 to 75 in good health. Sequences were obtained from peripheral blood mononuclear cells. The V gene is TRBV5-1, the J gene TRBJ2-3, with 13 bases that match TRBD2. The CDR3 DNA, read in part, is TGCGCCAGCTACTCCAGGACTAGCGGGAGTAGGACAGATACG. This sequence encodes CASYSRTSGSRTDT. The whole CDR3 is CASYSRTSGSRTDTQYF.